This record concerns one T cell receptor beta chain sequence. What it binds is not known. MiXCR, applied by TCRdb to the reads, yields one record per CDR3 protein. The sample has around 740,000 distinct CDR3 sequences, under 40% seen once. This record comes from a study of T cell repertoires in cytomegalovirus infection. Across the whole study: It was the public TCR beta signatures that indicated both CMV infection and matching HLA type.

V lost 3 bases and J lost 3; bases outside the gene matches: 6. CDR3 size: 16 residues. CDR1 and CDR2 (germline): DFQATT, SNEGSKA (reference sequence). Study-wide results and limits: People with CMV and the relevant HLA were identified by cumulative public TCR beta family frequency. CMV-specific TCR beta clonotypes restricted by HLA-C dominated the ex vivo response.

The V call is TRBV20-1, the J call TRBJ2-5; 14 nucleotides agree with TRBD2. The source of this sequence is a human donor in good health (CMV status not recorded). Some clones in this sample may be carry-over from other donors' samples. The sequencing input was PBMCs. The CDR3 DNA reads TGCAGTGCTAGGGGGACTAGCGGGGGTACAAAAGAGACCCAGTACTTC. Amino acid sequence: CSARGTSGGTKETQYF.